Described below is a single T cell receptor beta chain sequence and its context. As yet, its antigen is unknown. TCRdb's table, derived via immunoSEQ multiplex PCR, lists solely in-frame clones and lacks some. Of around 170,000 clones in the sample, approximately 90% were seen once. This sample is drawn from a study of Ad26.COV2.S vaccination and SARS-CoV-2 variants. Study results and limitations: Total T cell responses, in the TCR breadth and depth analyses, may have been underestimated. Vaccine recipients and placebo recipients showed similar non-spike TCR breadth.

Germline values: CDR1 MNHEY, CDR2 SVGAGI. The CDR3 spans 12 residues. V lost 6 bases and J lost 1, with 6 bases in between. The chain joins TRBV6-5 to TRBJ1-1; D unresolved. The TCR comes from a human donor who had recovered from COVID-19. The starting material was peripheral blood, obtained after recovery from COVID-19. DNA for the CDR3: TGTGCCAGCAGCATACAGAACACTGAAGCTTTCTTT. As protein: CASSIQNTEAFF.